Listed below are T cell receptor beta chains from one sample, sequenced in a study of T cell changes during pregnancy in multiple sclerosis. Measured with immunoSEQ multiplex PCR; TCRdb has only the in-frame clones, and not every one. The table records just over 65,000 clones, about 90% of them present only once. This sample comprised peripheral blood, obtained in the second trimester of pregnancy. The source of these receptors is a female donor with multiple sclerosis, enrolled in a pregnancy study. CDR3s include the opening cysteine and the closing phenylalanine or tryptophan. D genes are given only for firm matches. For some rows the clone size is stated as once, few or many, or as a class when expanded; others skip it.

>TRBJ2-3|-|-|TRBV9
CASSVEAGTDTQYF
TGTGCCAGCAGCGTAGAGGCGGGGACGGATACGCAGTATTTT
>TRBJ2-3|-|TRBD1|TRBV7-9
CASSLVTGNTDTQYF
TGTGCCAGCAGCTTAGTGACAGGGAACACAGATACGCAGTATTTT
>TRBJ1-5|-|TRBD1|TRBV7-9
CASSLGTGASNQPQHF
TGTGCCAGCAGCTTAGGAACAGGGGCCTCTAATCAGCCCCAGCATTTT
>TRBJ2-1|-|TRBD1|TRBV4-3
CASSQGGQGIGEQFF
TGCGCCAGCAGCCAAGGGGGACAGGGAATAGGTGAGCAGTTCTTC
>TRBJ1-1|-|TRBD1|TRBV7-6
CASSLGTGVMNTEAFF
TGTGCCAGCAGCTTAGGGACAGGGGTTATGAACACTGAAGCTTTCTTT
>TRBJ2-7|-|-|TRBV7-8
CASSLGGRGDEQYF
TGTGCCAGCAGCTTAGGTGGCAGGGGCGACGAGCAGTACTTC
>TRBJ2-5|-|-|TRBV7-2
CASSLVKETQYF
TGTGCCAGCAGCCTAGTAAAAGAGACCCAGTACTTC
>TRBJ1-4|-|-|TRBV13
CASSLRRADMDEKLFF
TGTGCCAGCAGCCTTAGGAGGGCAGACATGGACGAAAAACTGTTTTTT
>TRBJ2-7|-|TRBD1|TRBV15
CATSSRDRGIHEQYF
TGTGCCACCAGCAGCCGGGACAGGGGAATCCACGAGCAGTACTTC
>TRBJ2-1|-|TRBD1|TRBV5-1
CASKAGQEYNEQFF
TGCGCCAGCAAGGCGGGACAGGAATACAATGAGCAGTTCTTC
>TRBJ2-7|once|-|TRBV5-4
CASSLHSPYEQYF
TGTGCCAGCAGCTTGCACAGCCCCTACGAGCAGTACTTC
>TRBJ2-5|-|-|TRBV7-7
CASSWDIGETQYF
TGTGCTAGCAGCTGGGACATCGGAGAGACCCAGTACTTC
>TRBJ1-1|few|TRBD1|TRBV7-9
CASSLVRQGRGAFF
TGTGCCAGCAGCTTGGTCCGACAGGGGAGGGGAGCTTTCTTT
>TRBJ1-1|-|-|TRBV27
CASSHSRGVVEAFF
TGTGCCAGCAGTCATAGCAGGGGAGTAGTTGAAGCTTTCTTT
>TRBJ1-1|-|-|TRBV9
CASSVYSERPGIDTAFF
TGTGCCAGCAGCGTATATTCGGAACGCCCAGGGATAGATACAGCTTTCTTT
>TRBJ1-6|-|TRBD1|TRBV2
CASIQGVGSPLHF
TGTGCCAGCATCCAGGGGGTAGGGTCACCCCTCCACTTT
>TRBJ2-1|-|-|TRBV5-6
CASSPSVGGTHSYNEQFF
TGTGCCAGCAGCCCCTCCGTCGGGGGAACGCACTCCTACAATGAGCAGTTCTTC
>TRBJ2-7|once|TRBD2|TRBV6-5
CASSLAGGLSYEQYF
TGTGCCAGCAGTTTAGCGGGGGGGCTCTCCTACGAGCAGTACTTC
>TRBJ2-5|-|TRBD1|TRBV30
CAWRAGGQETQYF
TGTGCCTGGAGGGCAGGGGGTCAAGAGACCCAGTACTTC
>TRBJ1-1|-|-|TRBV18
CASSSRNTEAFF
TGTGCCAGCTCAAGTAGGAACACTGAAGCTTTCTTT
>TRBJ2-5|-|TRBD2|TRBV5-1
CASTSGGSEETQYF
TGCGCCAGCACTAGCGGGGGGTCTGAAGAGACCCAGTACTTC
>TRBJ2-5|-|TRBD1|TRBV7-3
CASSSGTGPEYF
TGTGCCAGCAGCTCCGGGACAGGCCCCGAATACTTC
>TRBJ1-5|-|-|TRBV4-2
CASSQAGAGGSNQPQHF
TGTGCCAGCAGCCAGGCCGGGGCGGGGGGTAGCAATCAGCCCCAGCATTTT
>TRBJ1-1|-|-|TRBV19
CATIPTPRARWTEAFF
TGTGCCACCATCCCCACCCCCAGGGCGCGCTGGACTGAAGCTTTCTTT
>TRBJ1-2|-|-|TRBV7-3
CASSLRQNYGYTF
TGTGCCAGCAGCTTAAGACAAAACTATGGCTACACCTTC
>TRBJ2-1|-|TRBD1|TRBV18
CASSPLGTGSPNEQFF
TGTGCCAGCTCACCCCTAGGGACAGGGTCCCCCAATGAGCAGTTCTTC
>TRBJ2-7|-|-|TRBV4-2
CASSQGGVYEQYF
TGTGCCAGCAGCCAAGGGGGGGTCTACGAGCAGTACTTC
>TRBJ2-7|-|-|TRBV2
CASSEVSPYEQYF
TGTGCCAGCAGTGAAGTATCCCCCTACGAGCAGTACTTC
>TRBJ2-1|-|TRBD2|TRBV4-3
CASSQHPIEGGNEQFF
TGCGCCAGCAGCCAGCACCCTATTGAGGGAGGGAATGAGCAGTTCTTC
>TRBJ2-7|-|TRBD2|TRBV7-9
CASSPSSGGNYEQYF
TGTGCCAGCAGCCCTTCTAGCGGGGGAAACTACGAGCAGTACTTC
>TRBJ2-3|-|TRBD2|TRBV11-2
CASSPGLVITDTQYF
TGTGCCAGCAGTCCGGGACTAGTAATCACAGATACGCAGTATTTT
>TRBJ1-3|-|-|TRBV4-2
CASSLRLSGNTIYF
TGTGCCAGCAGCCTCCGGTTGTCTGGAAACACCATATATTTT
>TRBJ1-4|-|TRBD1|TRBV10-2
CASSEGTGGREKLFF
TGCGCCAGCAGTGAAGGGACAGGGGGCCGGGAAAAACTGTTTTTT
>TRBJ1-2|-|-|TRBV9
CASSAQGWYNGYTF
TGTGCCAGCAGCGCTCAGGGATGGTATAATGGCTACACCTTC
>TRBJ2-5|-|-|TRBV5-1
CASSPQQGAQETQYF
TGCGCCAGCAGCCCTCAACAGGGCGCTCAAGAGACCCAGTACTTC
>TRBJ1-5|-|-|TRBV19
CASNPGVSQPQHF
TGTGCCAGTAACCCGGGGGTGAGTCAGCCCCAGCATTTT
>TRBJ1-4|once|TRBD1|TRBV19
CASSLGQGYGNEKLFF
TGTGCCAGTAGTCTGGGACAGGGGTACGGTAATGAAAAACTGTTTTTT
>TRBJ2-3|-|TRBD2|TRBV29-1
CSVLTSGASTDTQYF
TGCAGCGTTCTCACTAGCGGGGCTAGCACAGATACGCAGTATTTT
>TRBJ1-2|-|TRBD1|TRBV5-1
CASSGGQAPYGYTF
TGCGCCAGCAGCGGAGGACAGGCCCCCTATGGCTACACCTTC
>TRBJ1-5|-|TRBD1|TRBV19
CASTLTGAWSQPQHF
TGTGCCAGTACCCTTACAGGGGCTTGGAGTCAGCCCCAGCATTTT
>TRBJ1-1|-|TRBD1|TRBV6-5
CASSYSWGQSHEAFF
TGTGCCAGCAGTTACTCGTGGGGACAGTCTCACGAAGCTTTCTTT
>TRBJ2-6|once|-|TRBV12-5
CASGQPSGANVLTF
TGTGCTAGTGGACAACCCTCTGGGGCCAACGTCCTGACTTTC
>TRBJ2-5|-|TRBD2|TRBV7-8
CASSFLGGGKETQYF
TGTGCCAGCAGCTTCTTAGGCGGGGGGAAGGAGACCCAGTACTTC
>TRBJ2-7|-|-|TRBV7-3
CASSFRAGLSYEQYF
TGTGCCAGCAGCTTCAGGGCAGGGCTGTCATACGAGCAGTACTTC
>TRBJ2-7|-|-|TRBV6-1
CASSEALGGAYEQYF
TGTGCCAGCAGTGAAGCGCTCGGAGGTGCCTACGAGCAGTACTTC
>TRBJ1-3|-|TRBD1|TRBV6-1
CASSALDRAPSGNTIYF
TGTGCCAGCAGTGCGTTGGACAGGGCCCCCTCTGGAAACACCATATATTTT
>TRBJ1-2|-|TRBD1|TRBV7-2
CASSRKTGVWDGYTF
TGTGCCAGCAGTAGAAAGACAGGGGTTTGGGATGGCTACACCTTC
>TRBJ1-2|-|-|TRBV5-1
CASSSRQSNYGYTF
TGCGCCAGCAGCTCCCGACAGTCTAATTATGGCTACACCTTC
>TRBJ1-5|once|-|TRBV5-8
CASGYRYSNQPQHF
TGTGCCAGCGGATACAGGTATAGCAATCAGCCCCAGCATTTT
>TRBJ1-4|-|-|TRBV20-1
CSARIGEKLFF
TGCAGTGCTAGAATCGGTGAAAAACTGTTTTTT
>TRBJ2-6|-|TRBD1|TRBV7-2
CASSLSGGSGANVLTF
TGTGCCAGCAGCTTATCAGGGGGCTCTGGGGCCAACGTCCTGACTTTC
>TRBJ1-6|once|-|TRBV9
CASSVGGANSPLHF
TGTGCCAGCAGCGTAGGAGGCGCCAACTCACCCCTCCACTTT
>TRBJ1-1|-|-|TRBV19
CASSMGGDFTEAFF
TGTGCCAGTAGTATGGGGGGTGATTTCACTGAAGCTTTCTTT
>TRBJ1-2|-|TRBD1|TRBV13
CASSPQGASISSYGYTF
TGTGCCAGCAGCCCCCAGGGGGCCTCCATCTCTTCCTATGGCTACACCTTC
>TRBJ2-7|-|-|TRBV18
CASSPLASYEQYF
TGTGCCAGCTCCCCGCTAGCCTCCTACGAGCAGTACTTC